This T cell receptor beta chain was obtained from a study of blood T cell repertoires in COVID-19. This clone occurred once. Profiling relied on immunoSEQ multiplex PCR, and the TCRdb table lists in-frame clones only, not all of them. The data show roughly 120,000 clones, about 88% seen once. V lost 0 bases to trimming and J lost 6 bases; unmatched junction nucleotides: 8. The germline V gene has CDR1 LGHDT and CDR2 YNNKEL (reference sequence). This CDR3 has 16 residues. J is TRBJ2-1 and V is TRBV3-1 (or the pseudogene TRBV3-2), with TRBD2 identical over 7 bases. The receptor comes from a man aged 60 to 75 with COVID-19, enrolled during active disease. Sequencing was carried out using peripheral blood. The CDR3 DNA sequence: TGTGCCAGCAGCCAAGATTTGGCGGGAGCTAGCAATGAGCAGTTCTTC. Its translation is CASSQDLAGASNEQFF.